This T cell receptor (beta chain) was captured by sequencing in a study of shared clonotypes between healthy human individuals. At the level of the study: Each donor contributed plates that comprised three CD4 naive, three CD4 memory, two CD8 naive and one CD8 memory.

CDR3 length equals 15 residues. Germline V gene sequence: CDR1 SGHDN, CDR2 FVKESK. V lost 1 base and J 7 bases, leaving 17 bases between the germline ends. Evenly divided among several immunoSEQ plates was the genomic DNA of each subset. Using immunoSEQ multiplex PCR, the repertoire was profiled, and TCRdb retains in-frame clones only, with some absent. The table includes some 1,600,000 clones, approximately 98% detected once. In the case of this clone: Its antigen is not identified.

Overall study results and limits: Generally, naive subsets (rather than memory subsets) showed larger estimated richness. It was anticipated that sequencing depth would influence how many clonotypes donors shared.

This TCR was recovered from a man aged 25-45 years in good health. The sequenced material came from naive CD4+ T cells sorted from blood. Subset reported: CD45RA+ positively selected. The chain combines TRBV14 with TRBJ2-7, with D perhaps TRBD1 (5 bases). The CDR3 DNA reads TGTGCCAGCAGCCAAGGACGAGCAGGGTTTAGGGAGCAGTACTTC. Translating it yields CASSQGRAGFREQYF.